Listed below are T cell receptor beta chains from one sample, sequenced in a study of identical twins. TCRdb used MiXCR to reprocess the 5' RACE reads, holding one entry per CDR3 protein. The sample lists roughly 690,000 distinct CDR3 sequences; about 20% were seen once. The data were also submitted as part of a second study, on T cells expressing NK-cell markers.

Material: PBMCs. These receptors all stem from a woman aged 18-29 years in good health. Each CDR3 is given without its conserved first and last residue. The order of the fields is V gene, clone size, J gene, CDR3 protein. The size of a clone is reported for some rows only, either as once, few or many, or as a class for expanded clones.

TRBV20-1	.	TRBJ1-1	SAIVGRAGTEAF
TRBV5-5	few	TRBJ2-7	ASSPSSGGDEQY
TRBV7-2	few	TRBJ2-3	ASSFIAGLTDTQY
TRBV20-1	.	TRBJ2-1	SAERTSDYEQF
TRBV6-1	.	TRBJ2-3	ASSEVAGTEGTDTQY
TRBV5-5	.	TRBJ1-1	ASSSGTGGLRNTEAF
TRBV18	.	TRBJ2-1	ASSPLKGQAADEQF
TRBV6-6	.	TRBJ1-5	ASGPGSQPQH
TRBV13	.	TRBJ2-7	ASSGPPPGSYEQY
TRBV25-1	few	TRBJ2-7	ASSEAGGKGYEQY
TRBV7-2	once	TRBJ2-7	ASSPLPQYEQY
TRBV27	.	TRBJ2-7	ASRPRPAALTSYEQY
TRBV5-4	.	TRBJ1-2	ASSDRRGNYGYT
TRBV20-1	few	TRBJ2-3	SARDRTGMADTQY
TRBV7-3	few	TRBJ2-3	ASSFAGGNTDTQY
TRBV9	.	TRBJ2-2	ASSGSGGTNTGELF
TRBV2	few	TRBJ2-2	ASSDQVPGELF